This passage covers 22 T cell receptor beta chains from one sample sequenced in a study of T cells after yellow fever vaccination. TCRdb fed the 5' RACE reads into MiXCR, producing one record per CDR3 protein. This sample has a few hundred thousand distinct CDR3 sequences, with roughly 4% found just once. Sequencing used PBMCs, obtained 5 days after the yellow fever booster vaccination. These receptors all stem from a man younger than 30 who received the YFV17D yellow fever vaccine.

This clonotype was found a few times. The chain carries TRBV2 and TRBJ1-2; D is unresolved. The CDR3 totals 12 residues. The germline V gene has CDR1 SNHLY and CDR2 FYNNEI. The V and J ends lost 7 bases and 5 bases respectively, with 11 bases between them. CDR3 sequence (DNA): TGTGCCAGCAACCTAGCCGGATATGGCTACACCTTC. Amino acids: CASNLAGYGYTF.

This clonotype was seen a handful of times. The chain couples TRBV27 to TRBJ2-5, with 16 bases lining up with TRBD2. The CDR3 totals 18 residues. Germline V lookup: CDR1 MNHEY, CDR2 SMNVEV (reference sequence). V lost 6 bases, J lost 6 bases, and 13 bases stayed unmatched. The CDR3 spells CASSPQGLAGGYVKTQYF. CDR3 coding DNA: TGTGCCAGCAGCCCGCAGGGACTAGCGGGGGGGTATGTTAAGACCCAGTACTTC.

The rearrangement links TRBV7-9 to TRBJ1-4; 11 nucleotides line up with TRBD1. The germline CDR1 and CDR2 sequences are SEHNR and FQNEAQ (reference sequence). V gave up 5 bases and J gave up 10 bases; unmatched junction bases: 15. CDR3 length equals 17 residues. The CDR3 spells CASSDQQDRGRRAKLFF. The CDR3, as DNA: TGTGCCAGCAGCGACCAACAGGACAGGGGGCGGAGAGCAAAACTGTTTTTT.

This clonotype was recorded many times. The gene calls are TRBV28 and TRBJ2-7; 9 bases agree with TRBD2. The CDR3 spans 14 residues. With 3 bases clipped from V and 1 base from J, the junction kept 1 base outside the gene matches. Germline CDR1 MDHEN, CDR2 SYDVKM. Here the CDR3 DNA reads TGTGCCAGCAGTTTGGGACTAGCATCCTACGAGCAGTACGTC. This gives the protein CASSLGLASYEQYV.

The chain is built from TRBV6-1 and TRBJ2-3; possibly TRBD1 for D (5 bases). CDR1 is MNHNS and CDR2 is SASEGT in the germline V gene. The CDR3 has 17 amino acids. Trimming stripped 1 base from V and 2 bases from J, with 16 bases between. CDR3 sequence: CASSEVVRGATTDTQYF. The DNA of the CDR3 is TGTGCCAGCAGTGAAGTTGTAAGGGGTGCCACCACAGATACGCAGTATTTT.

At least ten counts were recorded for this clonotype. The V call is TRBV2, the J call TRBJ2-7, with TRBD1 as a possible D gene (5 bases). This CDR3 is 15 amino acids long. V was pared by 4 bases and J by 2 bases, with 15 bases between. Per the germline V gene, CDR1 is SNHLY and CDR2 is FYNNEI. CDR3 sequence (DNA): TGTGCCAGCAGTGCAGAGGTACAGGCGGCCTACGAGCAGTACTTC. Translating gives CASSAEVQAAYEQYF.

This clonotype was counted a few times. As DNA, the CDR3 is TGTGCCAGTAGTGGACAGTACAATGAGCAGTTCTTC. Residues: CASSGQYNEQFF. V and J are TRBV19 and TRBJ2-1; possible D gene TRBD1, 6 bases. Germline lookup yields CDR1 LNHDA and CDR2 SQIVND (reference sequence). Trimming removed 5 bases from V and 4 bases from J, with 6 bases in between. The CDR3 consists of 12 residues.

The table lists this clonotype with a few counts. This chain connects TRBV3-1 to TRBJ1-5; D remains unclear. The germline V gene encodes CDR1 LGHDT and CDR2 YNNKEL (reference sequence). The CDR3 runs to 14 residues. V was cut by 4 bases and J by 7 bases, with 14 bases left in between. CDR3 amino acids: CASSLASTGQPQHF. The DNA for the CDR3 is TGTGCCAGCAGCCTCGCCTCGACGGGGCAGCCCCAGCATTTT.

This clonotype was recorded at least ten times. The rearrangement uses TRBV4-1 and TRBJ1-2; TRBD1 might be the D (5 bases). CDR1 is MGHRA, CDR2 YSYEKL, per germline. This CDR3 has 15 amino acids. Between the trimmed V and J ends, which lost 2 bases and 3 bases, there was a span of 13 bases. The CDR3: CASSQPDSSDYGYTF. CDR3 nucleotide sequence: TGCGCCAGCAGCCAACCAGACAGTTCTGACTATGGCTACACCTTC.

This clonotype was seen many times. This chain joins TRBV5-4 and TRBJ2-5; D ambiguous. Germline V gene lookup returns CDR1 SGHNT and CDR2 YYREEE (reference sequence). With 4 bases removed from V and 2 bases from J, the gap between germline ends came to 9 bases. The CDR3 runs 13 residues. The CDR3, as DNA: TGTGCCAGCAGCCAACAGAGTCAAGAGACCCAGTACTTC. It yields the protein CASSQQSQETQYF.

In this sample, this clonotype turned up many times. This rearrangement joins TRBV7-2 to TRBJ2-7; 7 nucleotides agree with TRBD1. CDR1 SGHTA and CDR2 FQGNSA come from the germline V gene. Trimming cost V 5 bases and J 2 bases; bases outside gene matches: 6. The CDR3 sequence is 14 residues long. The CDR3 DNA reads TGTGCCAGCAGCCGGGACAGTTTGACCTACGAGCAGTACGTC. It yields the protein CASSRDSLTYEQYV.

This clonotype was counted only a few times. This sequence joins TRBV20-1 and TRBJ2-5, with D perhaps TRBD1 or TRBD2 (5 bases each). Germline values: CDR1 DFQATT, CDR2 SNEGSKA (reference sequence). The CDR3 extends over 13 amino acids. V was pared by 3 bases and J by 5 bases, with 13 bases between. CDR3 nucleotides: TGCAGTGCTAGTGGGGGAGTAGGCGAGACCCAGTACTTC. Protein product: CSASGGVGETQYF.

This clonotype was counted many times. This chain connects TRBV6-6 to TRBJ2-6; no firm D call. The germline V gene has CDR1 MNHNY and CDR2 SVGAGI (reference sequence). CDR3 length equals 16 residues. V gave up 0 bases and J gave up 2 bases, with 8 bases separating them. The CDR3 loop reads CASSYSWEAGANVLTF. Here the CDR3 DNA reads TGTGCCAGCAGTTACTCGTGGGAAGCTGGGGCCAACGTCCTGACTTTC.

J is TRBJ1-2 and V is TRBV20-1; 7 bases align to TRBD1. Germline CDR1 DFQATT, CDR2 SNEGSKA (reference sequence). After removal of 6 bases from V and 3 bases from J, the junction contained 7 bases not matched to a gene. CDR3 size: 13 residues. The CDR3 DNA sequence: TGCAGTGCACCGACAGGGAAAGACTATGGCTACACCTTC. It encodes CSAPTGKDYGYTF.

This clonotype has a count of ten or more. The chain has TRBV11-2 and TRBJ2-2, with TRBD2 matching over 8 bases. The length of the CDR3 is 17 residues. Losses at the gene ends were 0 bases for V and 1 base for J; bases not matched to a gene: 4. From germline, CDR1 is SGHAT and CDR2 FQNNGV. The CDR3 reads CASSLDREGWNTGELFF. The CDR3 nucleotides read TGTGCCAGCAGCTTAGATCGGGAGGGATGGAACACCGGGGAGCTGTTTTTT.

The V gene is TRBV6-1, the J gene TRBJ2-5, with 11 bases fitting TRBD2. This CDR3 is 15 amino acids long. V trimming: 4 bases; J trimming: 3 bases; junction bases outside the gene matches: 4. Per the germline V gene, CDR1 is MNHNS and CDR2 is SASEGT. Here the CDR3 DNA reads TGTGCCAGCAGTGTGTTAGCGGGGGGGGAAGAGACCCAGTACTTC. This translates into CASSVLAGGEETQYF.

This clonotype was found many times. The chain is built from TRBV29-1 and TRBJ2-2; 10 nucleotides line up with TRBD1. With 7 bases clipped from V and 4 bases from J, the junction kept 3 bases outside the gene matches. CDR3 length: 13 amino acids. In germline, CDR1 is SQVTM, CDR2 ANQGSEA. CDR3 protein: CSGRTGGTGELFF. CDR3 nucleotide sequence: TGCAGCGGCCGGACAGGGGGCACCGGGGAGCTGTTTTTT.

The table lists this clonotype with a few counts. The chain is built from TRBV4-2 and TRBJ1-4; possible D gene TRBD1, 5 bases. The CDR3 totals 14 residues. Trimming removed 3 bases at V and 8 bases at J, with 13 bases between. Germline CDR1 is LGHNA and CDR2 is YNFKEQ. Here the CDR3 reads CASSQRWGEEKLFF. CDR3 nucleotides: TGTGCCAGCAGCCAGCGCTGGGGGGAAGAAAAACTGTTTTTT.

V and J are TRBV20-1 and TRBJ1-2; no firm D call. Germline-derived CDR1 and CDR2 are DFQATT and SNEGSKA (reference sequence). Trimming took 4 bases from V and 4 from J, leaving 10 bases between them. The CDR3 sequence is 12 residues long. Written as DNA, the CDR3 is TGCAGTGCTACTTCGGGCAGCTATGGCTACACCTTC. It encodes CSATSGSYGYTF.

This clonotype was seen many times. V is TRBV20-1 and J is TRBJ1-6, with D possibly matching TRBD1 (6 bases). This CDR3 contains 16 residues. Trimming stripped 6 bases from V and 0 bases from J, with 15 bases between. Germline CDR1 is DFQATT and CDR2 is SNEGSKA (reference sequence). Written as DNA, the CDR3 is TGCAGTGCGCGCGCGGTCAGGGGCTCCTATAATTCACCCCTCCACTTT. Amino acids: CSARAVRGSYNSPLHF.

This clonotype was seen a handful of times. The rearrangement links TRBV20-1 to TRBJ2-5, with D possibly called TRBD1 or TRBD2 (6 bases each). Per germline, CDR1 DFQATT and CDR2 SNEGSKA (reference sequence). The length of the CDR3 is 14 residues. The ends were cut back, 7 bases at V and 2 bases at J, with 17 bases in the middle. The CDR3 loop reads CSGGDGQLQETQYF. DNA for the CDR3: TGCAGTGGGGGGGATGGACAGCTTCAAGAGACCCAGTACTTC.

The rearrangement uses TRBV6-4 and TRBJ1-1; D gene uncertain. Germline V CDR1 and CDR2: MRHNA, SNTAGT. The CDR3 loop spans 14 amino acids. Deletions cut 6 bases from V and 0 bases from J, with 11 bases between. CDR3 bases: TGTGCCAGCAGAAGGGTCTACATGAACACTGAAGCTTTCTTT. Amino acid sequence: CASRRVYMNTEAFF.